This T cell receptor beta chain stems from a study of shared T cell receptors in the human thymus. Libraries were prepared by immunoSEQ multiplex PCR; TCRdb keeps only in-frame clonotypes and omits some of them. Among 500,000 to 850,000 clones listed, 70% to 90% were seen once. CDR1 and CDR2 (germline): LNHDA, SQIVND (reference sequence). CDR3 length: 18 amino acids. The V gene lost 2 bases and the J gene lost 2 bases, with 18 bases spanning the gap. The data were also submitted as part of a second study, on human thymus T cells. That source notes: During corrective heart surgery, resections were taken, and the thymus tissue came from them.

Sequencing was carried out using thymocytes. This receptor was identified in a boy younger than two with a congenital heart defect. The chain couples TRBV19 to TRBJ2-2; TRBD2 is a possible D gene (6 bases). In DNA form, the CDR3 reads TGTGCCAGTAGTATATACCTAATGGTAGCGGCCAACACCGGGGAGCTGTTTTTT. Translated, it gives CASSIYLMVAANTGELFF. Filled out from reference TRBV19 and TRBJ2-2, the complete variable domain reads DGGITQSPKYLFRKEGQNVTLSCEQNLNHDAMYWYRQDPGQGLRLIYYSQIVNDFQKGDIAEGYSVSREKKESFPLTVTSAQKNPTAFYLCASSIYLMVAANTGELFFGEGSRLTVL.